The 32 T cell receptor beta chains in this list originate from one sample, sequenced in a study of T cell repertoires in cytomegalovirus infection. TCRdb analysed the reads with MiXCR anew, one entry per CDR3 protein. The sample has roughly 630,000 distinct CDR3 sequences, less than 25% seen once. The sequenced sample consisted of CD8+ T cells from PBMCs. The receptors shown here come from a human donor in good health (CMV status not recorded). Some clones in this sample may be carry-over from other donors' samples.

Points on this clonotype: The junction departs from germline at one end; a sequencing error may be responsible. The V and J genes are TRBV10-3 and TRBJ2-2, with a tentative D call TRBD2 (6 bases). The germline CDR1 and CDR2 sequences are ENHRY and SYGVKD. CDR3 length: 14 amino acids. The CDR3 DNA follows: TGTGCCATCAGTGAGTCGTCGGGCCCCGGGGGGCTGTTTTTT. This codes for CAISESSGPGGLFF.

About this clonotype: A much more abundant neighbour one base away suggests this may be a read error. The chain is built from TRBV7-9 and TRBJ1-2, with D unresolved. The CDR3 is 13 residues long. Germline CDR1 reads SEHNR; CDR2 reads FQNEAQ (reference sequence). CDR3 amino acids: CANSPVVSYGYTF. CDR3 coding DNA: TGTGCCAACAGCCCGGTGGTGAGCTATGGCTACACCTTC.

This clonotype was seen ten or more times. CDR3 in amino acids: CASSQGRAAVEAFF. The CDR3 DNA sequence: TGCGCCAGCAGCCAAGGCAGGGCAGCAGTTGAAGCTTTCTTT. This chain joins TRBV4-1 and TRBJ1-1; a possible D gene is TRBD1 (5 bases). Per the germline V gene, CDR1 is MGHRA and CDR2 is YSYEKL. The V and J ends lost 1 base and 7 bases respectively, with 13 bases between them. The CDR3 covers 14 residues.

With respect to this clonotype: A much larger clone differs from this one at a single base, so this may be a read error. The chain is built from TRBV7-6 and TRBJ2-3; no definite D call. The germline V gene encodes CDR1 SGHVS and CDR2 FNYEAQ. CDR3 size: 14 residues. Written as DNA, the CDR3 is TGTGTCAGCAGCTTAGAATCTAGTTCGGCGACGCAGTATTTT. It yields the protein CVSSLESSSATQYF.

Here the CDR3 reads CASSLGDSPSYNEQFF. CDR3 in DNA: TGTGCCAGCAGCTTAGGGGACAGCCCCTCCTACAATGAGCAGTTCTTC. V usage is TRBV11-2 and J usage is TRBJ2-1, with TRBD1 matching 7 bases. Germline V gene data show CDR1 as SGHAT and CDR2 as FQNNGV. Trimming removed 1 base from V and 0 bases from J; junction bases left unmatched: 3. This CDR3 comprises 16 residues.

The chain joins TRBV10-2 to TRBJ1-1, with unresolved D. The CDR3 is made up of 10 amino acids. Germline CDR1 and CDR2: WSHSY and SAAADI. V dropped 7 bases and J dropped 6 bases, with 6 bases sitting between them. The chain's CDR3 is CASKSSEAFF. DNA of the CDR3: TGCGCCAGCAAGAGTTCTGAAGCTTTCTTT.

This sequence joins TRBV7-2 and TRBJ2-5, with D hard to call. This CDR3 is built from 12 residues. The germline CDR1 and CDR2 sequences are SGHTA and FQGNSA. V was pared by 4 bases and J by 1 base, with 4 bases between. In DNA form, the CDR3 reads TGTGCCAGCAGCTCTGTCCAAGAGACCCAGTACTTC. This gives the protein CASSSVQETQYF.

This clonotype appeared a few times. The V call is TRBV9, the J call TRBJ2-1, with D tentatively TRBD1 (5 bases). V lost 3 bases and J lost 4, with 14 bases in between. The length of the CDR3 is 15 residues. Germline CDR1 and CDR2: SGDLS and YYNGEE. CDR3 coding DNA: TGTGCCAGCAGCGCCATAGGGGAAGGATACAATGAGCAGTTCTTC. Its translation: CASSAIGEGYNEQFF. Combining the CDR3 with reference TRBV9 and TRBJ2-1 gives the whole variable domain DSGVTQTPKHLITATGQRVTLRCSPRSGDLSVYWYQQSLDQGLQFLIQYYNGEERAKGNILERFSAQQFPDLHSELNLSSLELGDSALYFCASSAIGEGYNEQFFGPGTRLTVL.

This clonotype has more than one count but fewer than ten. The V and J genes are TRBV6-2 or TRBV6-3 and TRBJ2-7; TRBD2 is a possible D gene (6 bases). CDR3 length: 13 amino acids. Trimming stripped 6 bases from V and 7 bases from J, with 16 bases between. Germline CDR1 and CDR2: MNHEY and SVGEGT. CDR3 sequence (DNA): TGTGCCAGCAGCTCCCCGGGGGATCGGGAGCAGTACGTC. Amino acid sequence: CASSSPGDREQYV.

The J gene is TRBJ2-5, the V gene TRBV12-3 or TRBV12-4, with D maybe TRBD1 (6 bases). Deletions cut 4 bases from V and 5 bases from J, with 17 bases between. CDR3 length: 15 residues. The CDR3 coding sequence is TGTGCCAGCAGTTCTAGTAGCAGGGGCGGTGAGACCCAGTACTTC. Translated, it gives CASSSSSRGGETQYF.

This sequence joins TRBV7-8 and TRBJ2-7; 8 nucleotides align to TRBD1. Germline V gene lookup returns CDR1 SGHVS and CDR2 FQNEAQ. This CDR3 spans 15 amino acids. J lost 3 bases, V lost 5 bases, and 9 bases had no gene match. CDR3: CASSRTQGAIYEQYF. The CDR3 DNA sequence: TGTGCCAGCAGCCGTACCCAGGGGGCGATCTACGAGCAGTACTTC. Combining the CDR3 with reference TRBV7-8 and TRBJ2-7 gives the whole variable domain GAGVSQSPRYKVAKRGQDVALRCDPISGHVSLFWYQQALGQGPEFLTYFQNEAQLDKSGLPSDRFFAERPEGSVSTLKIQRTQQEDSAVYLCASSRTQGAIYEQYFGPGTRLTVT.

This clonotype was counted at least ten times. The chain has TRBV7-2 and TRBJ1-6; D may be TRBD1 (6 bases). The CDR3 totals 15 residues. The germline CDR1 and CDR2 sequences are SGHTA and FQGNSA. Trimming cost V 4 bases and J 7 bases, with 14 bases left between them. The CDR3 region is CASSSRDTVNSPLHF. The CDR3 bases are TGTGCCAGCAGCTCGAGGGACACTGTGAATTCACCCCTCCACTTT. Filled out from reference TRBV7-2 and TRBJ1-6, the complete variable domain reads GAGVSQSPSNKVTEKGKDVELRCDPISGHTALYWYRQSLGQGLEFLIYFQGNSAPDKSGLPSDRFSAERTGGSVSTLTIQRTQQEDSAVYLCASSSRDTVNSPLHFGNGTRLTVT.

This clonotype was found many times. The chain is built from TRBV7-2 and TRBJ1-5; D is undetermined. This CDR3 comprises 15 residues. The germline gives CDR1 SGHTA, CDR2 FQGNSA. The V end lost 4 bases, the J end lost 2 bases, and 12 bases lay between the germline ends. The CDR3 loop is CASSYRTAGNQPQHF. CDR3 coding DNA: TGTGCCAGCAGCTATCGGACCGCCGGCAATCAGCCCCAGCATTTT. Full variable domain (remainder filled in from reference TRBV7-2 and TRBJ1-5): GAGVSQSPSNKVTEKGKDVELRCDPISGHTALYWYRQSLGQGLEFLIYFQGNSAPDKSGLPSDRFSAERTGGSVSTLTIQRTQQEDSAVYLCASSYRTAGNQPQHFGDGTRLSIL.

The rearrangement links TRBV10-3 to TRBJ1-1; D is perhaps TRBD1 (5 bases). The germline V and J ends were trimmed by 6 bases and 3 bases, with 8 bases remaining between them. The CDR3 totals 12 residues. CDR1 is ENHRY, CDR2 SYGVKD, per germline. The CDR3 DNA follows: TGTGCCATCAGAATCAGGGACACTGAAGCTTTCTTT. The encoded protein is CAIRIRDTEAFF.

This clonotype was found a few times. The chain couples TRBV12-3 or TRBV12-4 to TRBJ2-1, with D maybe TRBD1 (5 bases). The CDR3 totals 14 residues. The V end was cut by 6 bases, the J end by 9 bases, with 18 bases between. The CDR3 DNA sequence: TGTGCCAGCAGCGCAATAGAAGGGGTGGGTGAGCAGTTCTTC. This encodes CASSAIEGVGEQFF.

This clonotype occurred a few times. This chain connects TRBV2 to TRBJ2-2, with D possibly TRBD1 on 6 matching bases. The CDR3 runs 14 residues. The V gene's germline CDR1 is SNHLY and CDR2 FYNNEI. Trimming pared 10 bases from V and 0 bases from J, leaving 12 bases between. The CDR3 DNA reads TGTGCCAAAACCGGGACAACGAACACCGGGGAGCTGTTTTTT. Translating gives CAKTGTTNTGELFF.

The chain couples TRBV19 to TRBJ2-1; D may correspond to TRBD1 or TRBD2 (6 bases each). CDR1 and CDR2 from the germline V gene are LNHDA and SQIVND (reference sequence). Deletions cut 5 bases from V and 2 bases from J, with 16 bases between. The CDR3 covers 16 residues. CDR3 loop: CASSPLSGAAYNEQFF. CDR3 bases: TGTGCCAGTAGTCCTTTATCGGGGGCGGCCTACAATGAGCAGTTCTTC. Using reference TRBV19 and TRBJ2-1 for the parts outside the CDR3, the full variable domain is DGGITQSPKYLFRKEGQNVTLSCEQNLNHDAMYWYRQDPGQGLRLIYYSQIVNDFQKGDIAEGYSVSREKKESFPLTVTSAQKNPTAFYLCASSPLSGAAYNEQFFGPGTRLTVL.

The chain couples TRBV24-1 to TRBJ2-7; TRBD1 aligns across 7 bases. With V trimmed by 1 base and J by 0 bases, 11 bases remained unmatched. CDR1 is KGHDR and CDR2 is SFDVKD in the germline V gene. The CDR3 covers 18 residues. This CDR3 is CATSDFSTDREISYEQYF. The DNA of the CDR3 is TGTGCCACCAGTGATTTTTCCACTGACAGGGAAATCTCCTACGAGCAGTACTTC.

This rearrangement joins TRBV6-6 to TRBJ2-1; no firm D call. Per germline, CDR1 MNHNY and CDR2 SVGAGI (reference sequence). V was shortened by 6 bases and J by 9 bases, with 12 bases between the two germline ends. CDR3 length: 12 residues. CDR3 amino acids: CASSSLVVEQFF. The CDR3, as DNA: TGTGCCAGCAGCTCGTTAGTGGTTGAGCAGTTCTTC.

This rearrangement joins TRBV27 to TRBJ2-3; D might be TRBD1 or TRBD2, each matching 7 bases. V was shortened by 7 bases and J by 4 bases, with 12 bases between the two germline ends. The CDR3 spans 13 residues. Germline CDR1 MNHEY, CDR2 SMNVEV (reference sequence). The CDR3 region is CASIAGGADTQYF. As DNA, the CDR3 is TGTGCCAGCATTGCAGGGGGGGCAGATACGCAGTATTTT.

This clonotype showed up just a few times. The V gene is TRBV20-1, the J gene TRBJ2-1; TRBD1 aligns across 9 bases. The V gene end was trimmed by 8 bases and the J gene end by 2 bases; junction bases not matched to a gene: 13. Germline V gives CDR1 DFQATT, CDR2 SNEGSKA (reference sequence). This CDR3 spans 16 amino acids. CDR3 sequence reads: CSLTKPGQGAYNEQFF. CDR3 sequence (DNA): TGCAGTCTAACCAAACCGGGACAGGGAGCCTACAATGAGCAGTTCTTC.

The chain has TRBV7-9 and TRBJ1-2; 7 bases align to TRBD1. This CDR3 has 12 amino acids. Germline V CDR1 and CDR2: SEHNR, FQNEAQ (reference sequence). The J segment lost 12 bases and the V segment lost 5 bases, leaving 9 bases of the junction unmatched. The CDR3 sequence: CASSTRQGWDTF. The CDR3 nucleotides are TGTGCCAGCAGCACCCGACAGGGTTGGGACACCTTC.

V gene TRBV30 combines with J gene TRBJ2-2, with D possibly called TRBD1 or TRBD2 (5 bases each). The CDR3 has 17 amino acids. Germline CDR1 reads GTSNPN; CDR2 reads SVGIG (reference sequence). Trimming cost V 0 bases and J 1 base, with 15 bases left between them. This CDR3 is CAWSVDPGTVNTGELFF. CDR3 coding DNA: TGTGCCTGGAGTGTAGACCCCGGGACGGTGAACACCGGGGAGCTGTTTTTT.

In its sample, this clonotype was seen a few times. This chain uses TRBV7-6 with TRBJ2-7; D assignment may be TRBD1 or TRBD2 (5 bases each). Germline V gives CDR1 SGHVS, CDR2 FNYEAQ. Between the trimmed V and J ends, which lost 5 bases and 3 bases, there was a span of 20 bases. CDR3 size: 16 residues. In DNA form, the CDR3 reads TGTGCCAGCAGCCCTGAGGGGTCCCTAGTCGACTACGAGCAGTACTTC. The encoded protein is CASSPEGSLVDYEQYF.

This clonotype was recorded at least ten times. For the CDR3, the DNA is TGTGCCAGCAGTTTAGTAGGGCAGAAGAACTCCTACGAGCAGTACGTC. Translation: CASSLVGQKNSYEQYV. The genes are TRBV12-3 or TRBV12-4 and TRBJ2-7; D is unclear. V was cut by 1 base and J by 0 bases, with 13 bases left in between. The CDR3 consists of 16 residues.

At least ten counts were recorded for this clonotype. An end of the junction differs from the germline gene, which may be a read error. The chain has TRBV4-1 and TRBJ1-5; TRBD1 aligns across 7 bases. Germline values: CDR1 MGHRA, CDR2 YSYEKL. The CDR3 extends over 13 amino acids. The CDR3 DNA sequence: TGTGCCAGCAGCCAGGGACAGAATCAGCCCCAGCATTTT. Translation gives CASSQGQNQPQHF.

A few counts support this clonotype. The chain links TRBV7-9 to TRBJ2-4, with 8 nucleotides matching TRBD1. With V trimmed by 2 bases and J by 0 bases, 15 bases remained unmatched. Germline CDR1 reads SEHNR; CDR2 reads FQNEAQ (reference sequence). There are 20 residues in the CDR3. Written as DNA, the CDR3 is TGTGCCAGCAGCTTACCACCTCAGGGGGCTATCGAATTAGCCAAAAACATTCAGTACTTC. Amino acid sequence: CASSLPPQGAIELAKNIQYF.

Many counts were recorded for this clonotype. The chain recombines TRBV7-2 with TRBJ2-5, with D possibly matching TRBD2 (6 bases). Per germline, CDR1 SGHTA and CDR2 FQGNSA. V was trimmed by 7 bases and J by 3 bases, leaving 9 bases between them. The CDR3 consists of 12 residues. The CDR3 is CASTWGEETQYF. DNA of the CDR3: TGTGCCAGCACCTGGGGGGAAGAGACCCAGTACTTC.

This clonotype has a handful of counts. The chain combines TRBV6-6 with TRBJ1-1; D is undetermined. The germline gives CDR1 MNHNY, CDR2 SVGAGI (reference sequence). This CDR3 comprises 15 residues. V lost 2 bases, J lost 0 bases, and 10 bases lay in between. The CDR3 DNA reads as TGTGCCAGCAGTTACGAGGCGGATATGAACACTGAAGCTTTCTTT. Translation gives CASSYEADMNTEAFF.

A single count supports this clonotype. V gene TRBV4-2 combines with J gene TRBJ2-1, with D possibly TRBD2 on 6 matching bases. Between the trimmed V and J ends, which lost 2 bases and 2 bases, there was a span of 22 bases. Germline CDR1 reads LGHNA; CDR2 reads YNFKEQ. CDR3 length equals 19 residues. The DNA of the CDR3 is TGTGCCAGCAGCCAATACCCCCTTCAGCAGGAGGGGACCTACAATGAGCAGTTCTTC. This gives the protein CASSQYPLQQEGTYNEQFF.

This chain connects TRBV25-1 to TRBJ2-1; D remains unclear. V was trimmed by 1 base and J by 4 bases, leaving 11 bases between them. The CDR3 is made up of 15 amino acids. The germline CDR1 and CDR2 sequences are MGHDK and SYGVNS. For the CDR3, the DNA is TGTGCCAGCAGTGAATCCGGTAGCCTTTACAATGAGCAGTTCTTC. Protein: CASSESGSLYNEQFF.

The chain has TRBV27 and TRBJ2-6, with D possibly matching TRBD1 (5 bases). Germline V gives CDR1 MNHEY, CDR2 SMNVEV (reference sequence). The CDR3 totals 17 residues. The V gene lost 0 bases and the J gene lost 0 bases, with 9 bases spanning the gap. This chain's CDR3 is CASSLSGPLSGANVLTF. CDR3 bases: TGTGCCAGCAGTTTATCGGGGCCCCTCTCTGGGGCCAACGTCCTGACTTTC.